This paragraph covers one T cell receptor (beta chain) sequence. The entry originates in a study of blood T cell repertoires in COVID-19. Trimming pared 8 bases from V and 6 bases from J, leaving 11 bases between. This CDR3 spans 11 amino acids. Germline values: CDR1 MNHEY, CDR2 SVGAGI. In the authors' workflow: The authors estimated nucleated cell counts from reference gene primer amplification. Produced via immunoSEQ multiplex PCR; TCRdb's table is partial and in-frame only. The V and J calls and clone size come from that table; D and trimming were worked out from the DNA. This sample has 90,000 to 120,000 clones, with 65% to 90% found just once.

V gene TRBV6-5 combines with J gene TRBJ2-7; D possibly corresponds to TRBD2 (5 bases). The sample consisted of PBMCs or T cells enriched from blood (not recorded which). This receptor was taken from a woman aged 45-65 years who had recovered from COVID-19. CDR3: CASRETSEQYF. CDR3 DNA sequence: TGTGCCAGCCGGGAAACGTCCGAGCAGTACTTC.